This T cell receptor (beta chain) is from a study of patients and donors after allogeneic stem cell transplantation. TCRdb redid the calling of the RT-PCR reads with MiXCR, one entry per CDR3 protein. Of approximately 210,000 distinct CDR3 sequences listed, around 41% are singletons. Germline values: CDR1 SGHTA, CDR2 FQGNSA. The CDR3 has 15 residues. The V end lost 5 bases, the J end lost 4 bases, and 15 bases lay between the germline ends. This clonotype showed up just a few times. The chain carries TRBV7-2 and TRBJ1-5, with D perhaps TRBD1 (6 bases). The sequenced sample consisted of blood, either unsorted or a sorted T cell fraction (not recorded which). The clonotype originates from a human donor who was either an allogeneic HSCT recipient or a stem cell or donor lymphocyte infusion donor (not recorded which). It is not recorded whose cells these are; they may come from a transplant donor. In DNA, the CDR3 is TGTGCCAGCAGCGCAACCGGGACACCGAATCAGCCCCAGCATTTT. Translated, it gives CASSATGTPNQPQHF.